The 10 T cell receptor beta chains below were found in one sample sequenced in a study of PD-L1 blockade in urothelial cancer. Here immunoSEQ multiplex PCR was the method, and the copy in TCRdb shows in-frame clones only, minus some. This table holds about 74,000 clones, approximately 80% found once. Sequencing was performed on PBMCs, taken around atezolizumab (anti-PD-L1) treatment. The receptors come from an older man with urothelial cancer.

A few counts support this clone. The rearrangement uses TRBV5-6 and TRBJ2-5; 10 nucleotides line up with TRBD2. The CDR3 spans 15 residues. V dropped 0 bases and J dropped 4; count of bases not matched to a gene: 3. CDR1 is SGHDT and CDR2 is YYEEEE in the germline V gene. CDR3 sequence: CASSLVSGGGETQYF. The CDR3 bases are TGTGCCAGCAGCTTGGTGAGCGGGGGGGGAGAGACCCAGTACTTC.

Only one count was recorded for this clone. CDR3 bases: TGCGCCAGCAGCGAAACGGACAGGGGGAGCACTGAAGCTTTCTTT. Residues: CASSETDRGSTEAFF. The genes are TRBV5-1 and TRBJ1-1, with TRBD1 matching 10 bases. Germline-derived CDR1 and CDR2 are SGHRS and YFSETQ. V lost 4 bases to trimming and J lost 4 bases; unmatched junction nucleotides: 7. The length of the CDR3 is 15 residues.

This chain links TRBV5-1 with TRBJ1-1; tentatively, D is TRBD1 (6 bases). CDR3 length equals 13 residues. The germline CDR1 and CDR2 sequences are SGHRS and YFSETQ. Trimming cost V 4 bases and J 4 bases, with 11 bases left between them. This chain's CDR3 is CASSTDRGTEAFF. The CDR3 nucleotides are TGCGCCAGCAGCACGGACAGAGGCACTGAAGCTTTCTTT.

The chain joins TRBV10-3 to TRBJ2-7; D might be TRBD2 (6 bases). V was cut by 10 bases and J by 4 bases, with 14 bases left in between. The germline V gene has CDR1 ENHRY and CDR2 SYGVKD. The CDR3 length is 12 residues. CDR3 in amino acids: CASAEGHYEQYF. As DNA, the CDR3 is TGTGCCAGCGCGGAGGGTCATTACGAGCAGTACTTC.

V usage is TRBV5-4 and J usage is TRBJ2-7, with D perhaps matching TRBD2 (5 bases). V was trimmed by 0 bases and J by 0 bases, leaving 13 bases between them. CDR3 length: 16 amino acids. Per the germline V gene, CDR1 is SGHNT and CDR2 is YYREEE (reference sequence). CDR3 in DNA: TGTGCCAGCAGCTTGGCCGCGAGCCGGGGCTCCTACGAGCAGTACTTC. This codes for CASSLAASRGSYEQYF.

This clone has a single count. This rearrangement joins TRBV6-5 to TRBJ2-7; maybe TRBD1 (6 bases). From germline, CDR1 is MNHEY and CDR2 SVGAGI. Trimming shortened V by 2 bases and J by 4 bases, and 15 bases separated the two germline ends. There are 15 residues in the CDR3. CDR3 nucleotides: TGTGCCAGCAGTTACGGGGCTCCGACAGGATACGAGCAGTACTTC. Amino acids: CASSYGAPTGYEQYF.

V gene TRBV19 combines with J gene TRBJ2-5, with a weak D call TRBD2 (6 bases). Germline lookup yields CDR1 LNHDA and CDR2 SQIVND (reference sequence). CDR3 size: 14 residues. The V end was cut by 2 bases, the J end by 5 bases, with 12 bases between. The CDR3 spells CASSIRRGRETQYF. DNA of the CDR3: TGTGCCAGTAGTATACGGAGAGGGAGGGAGACCCAGTACTTC. Full variable domain (remainder filled in from reference TRBV19 and TRBJ2-5): DGGITQSPKYLFRKEGQNVTLSCEQNLNHDAMYWYRQDPGQGLRLIYYSQIVNDFQKGDIAEGYSVSREKKESFPLTVTSAQKNPTAFYLCASSIRRGRETQYFGPGTRLLVL.

This clone was counted once. This chain joins TRBV6-6 and TRBJ2-7, with 11 bases fitting TRBD2. The germline gives CDR1 MNHNY, CDR2 SVGAGI (reference sequence). V lost 3 bases, J lost 9 bases, and 7 bases stayed unmatched. This CDR3 is 14 amino acids long. CDR3 protein: CASSYGAGTSGQYF. The CDR3 bases are TGTGCCAGCAGTTATGGGGCCGGGACTAGCGGGCAGTACTTC.

This chain connects TRBV2 to TRBJ1-5; perhaps TRBD1 as D (5 bases). V was clipped by 6 bases and J by 7 bases, with 13 bases between them. This CDR3 has 13 amino acids. Per the germline V gene, CDR1 is SNHLY and CDR2 is FYNNEI. CDR3 sequence: CASRWGEEQPQHF. The DNA for the CDR3 is TGTGCCAGCAGATGGGGGGAAGAGCAGCCCCAGCATTTT.

This clone showed up just once. This rearrangement joins TRBV5-4 to TRBJ2-1, with TRBD1 matching 10 bases. The J segment lost 5 bases and the V segment lost 4 bases, leaving 3 bases of the junction unmatched. This CDR3 region has 14 residues. Per germline, CDR1 SGHNT and CDR2 YYREEE (reference sequence). The DNA for the CDR3 is TGTGCCAGCAGCGCAGGGACAGGGGACAATGAGCAGTTCTTC. Residues: CASSAGTGDNEQFF. The complete variable domain, with remaining parts taken from reference TRBV5-4 and TRBJ2-1, reads ETGVTQSPTHLIKTRGQQVTLRCSSQSGHNTVSWYQQALGQGPQFIFQYYREEENGRGNFPPRFSGLQFPNYSSELNVNALELDDSALYLCASSAGTGDNEQFFGPGTRLTVL.